This TCR beta chain was obtained from a study of response to subunit inactivated influenza vaccine (dated by TCRdb to between 2018 and 2020). Study-wide context: To follow how T cells responded to a trivalent subunit inactivated influenza vaccine, the researchers relied on deep quantitative profiling of the T cell receptor repertoire.

What this sample's time point label stands for: 45 days after influenza vaccine administration. The library was generated by RT-PCR. Instrument on record: Illumina HiSeq 2500. The public reads were quality trimmed at Q25 with fastp and then assembled into clones with MiXCR by TCRdb, keeping productive beta chains. Duplicate CDR3 protein sequences are folded into a single record with the most common DNA and genes. Present in this sample are about 500,000 distinct CDR3 sequences, roughly 13% of which were seen just once. In total, the top ten clones hold over 10% of the sample. Turning to this clonotype: Its antigen is still unknown. Base-call qualities are not available, and no considerably larger clone is one nucleotide away.

From its cysteine to its phenylalanine, the CDR3 spans 16 amino acids. Only the CDR3 part of the read is kept: 48 bases, read in frame from the first base. Looking up the germline V gene yields CDR1 KGHDR and CDR2 SFDVKD. The trim is 3 bases for V and 0 bases for J, with a gap of 12 bases between the germline ends. The research as a whole found: According to the authors, only a limited number of new T cells may be recruited by each seasonal influenza vaccination.

The chain is assembled from TRBV24-1 and TRBJ2-3, with the D gene call left open. Sequencing was performed on PBMCs from blood, taken roughly 45 days after vaccination. The TCR originated in a man aged 50 to 60 who received an inactivated influenza vaccine. Donor details come from another sample of the same person, matched by shared clones. The base sequence is TGTGCCACCAGTGATCCCGGCAGGCTAAGCACAGATACGCAGTATTTT. The resulting protein is CATSDPGRLSTDTQYF.